This TCR beta chain was sequenced in a study of cytomegalovirus exposure and HLA in healthy donors. Overall study: For the approximately 430 genotyped donors, about 79% fell within the Caucasian-associated ancestry cluster. Findings and caveats of the study: The authors listed 180 or so TCR beta chains as cytomegalovirus-associated.

The study ran its PCR with 60 Vbeta and 13 Jbeta primers. TCRdb keeps only in-frame clones here, not all; method: immunoSEQ multiplex PCR. Of fewer than 130,000 clones listed, 86% were seen once; the top ten hold 1.5% to 2%. A word on this clone: Its matching antigen is unknown.

At the time of sampling, donors were nominally healthy, though unrecorded immune exposures were likely. From germline, CDR1 is LNHDA and CDR2 SQIVND (reference sequence). Trimming removed 6 bases from V and 7 bases from J; junction bases left unmatched: 9. This CDR3 contains 15 residues. The material sequenced was PBMCs. This clonotype was obtained from a man aged 40-49 years in good health and CMV-seronegative. This sequence joins TRBV19 and TRBJ1-6; 7 bases are a match to TRBD1. The CDR3 DNA follows: TGTGCCAGTAGCCTCGGACAGGCTCCAAATTCACCCCTCCACTTT. Amino acid sequence: CASSLGQAPNSPLHF.